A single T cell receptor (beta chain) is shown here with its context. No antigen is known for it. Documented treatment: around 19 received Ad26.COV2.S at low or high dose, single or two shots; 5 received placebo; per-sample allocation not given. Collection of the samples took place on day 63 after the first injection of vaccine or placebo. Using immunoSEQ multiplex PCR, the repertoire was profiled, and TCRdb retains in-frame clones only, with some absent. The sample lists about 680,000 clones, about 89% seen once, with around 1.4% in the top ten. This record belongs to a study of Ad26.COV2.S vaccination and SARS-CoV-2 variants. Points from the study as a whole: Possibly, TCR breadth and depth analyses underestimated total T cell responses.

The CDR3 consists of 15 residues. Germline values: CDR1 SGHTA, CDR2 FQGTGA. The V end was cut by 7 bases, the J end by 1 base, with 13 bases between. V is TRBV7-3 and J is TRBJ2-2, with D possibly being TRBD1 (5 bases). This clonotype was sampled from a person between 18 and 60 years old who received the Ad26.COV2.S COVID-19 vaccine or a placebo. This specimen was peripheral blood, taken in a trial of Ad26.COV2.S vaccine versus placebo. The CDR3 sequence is CASTLGAVNTGELFF. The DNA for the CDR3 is TGTGCCAGCACCCTAGGGGCGGTGAACACCGGGGAGCTGTTTTTT.